The sample holds many counts of the clone carrying this TCR beta chain. Its specificity is unknown. V gave up 6 bases and J gave up 0 bases; unmatched junction bases: 18. This CDR3 spans 20 amino acids. Germline V gene sequence: CDR1 SGHVS, CDR2 FQNEAQ. The sample originates from a study of T cell repertoires in cytomegalovirus infection. Study background: It was the public TCR beta signatures that indicated both CMV infection and matching HLA type. The study, taken as a whole, reports: Individuals carrying CMV plus the relevant HLA were identified by cumulative frequency of public TCR beta families. CMV-specific HLA-C-restricted TCR beta clonotypes dominated the ex vivo response.

From the reads, TCRdb called clonotypes with MiXCR, one entry per CDR3 protein. The data contain 200,000 to 300,000 distinct CDR3 sequences, roughly 13% of them singletons. The chain employs TRBV7-8 and TRBJ2-7, with 12 positions matching TRBD2. Sample: PBMCs. This TCR was recovered from a human donor in good health (CMV status not recorded). Some clones in this sample may be carry-over from other donors' samples. The CDR3 DNA follows: TGTGCCAGCAGAAAAGGGACTAGCGGGCTACATTCGATGAGCTCCTACGAGCAGTACTTC. This translates into CASRKGTSGLHSMSSYEQYF.